One and the same sample provided the 4 T cell receptor beta chains below, sequenced in a study of CD8+CD57+ T cells in acquired aplastic anemia. The template for TCR beta VDJ and CDR3 sequence profiling was genomic DNA. MiXCR, applied by TCRdb to the reads, yields one record per CDR3 protein. This sample has about 270,000 distinct CDR3 sequences, with 45% to 65% found just once. What was sequenced was sorted CD4+, CD8+, or CD8+CD57+ T cells (not recorded which) from PBMCs. The receptors stem from a human donor with severe aplastic anemia or a healthy control (not recorded which).

The chain employs TRBV7-2 and TRBJ2-7; 8 positions agree with TRBD2. Germline V lookup: CDR1 SGHTA, CDR2 FQGNSA. CDR3 length equals 14 residues. After removal of 8 bases from V and 11 bases from J, the junction contained 17 bases not matched to a gene. CDR3 amino acids: CASAETGTSPREYF. The DNA for the CDR3 is TGTGCCAGCGCCGAAACCGGGACTAGTCCGAGGGAGTACTTC.

The chain is built from TRBV12-3 or TRBV12-4 and TRBJ1-6, with D unresolved. This CDR3 is 13 amino acids long. V lost 3 bases to trimming and J lost 9 bases, with 9 bases between them. This CDR3 reads CASSFPWGSPLHF. DNA for the CDR3: TGTGCCAGCAGTTTTCCGTGGGGTTCACCCCTCCACTTT.

The genes are TRBV29-1 and TRBJ1-2; D call uncertain. This CDR3 has 14 residues. V dropped 6 bases and J dropped 0 bases, with 14 bases sitting between them. The V gene's germline CDR1 is SQVTM and CDR2 ANQGSEA. The CDR3, as DNA: TGCAGCGTCGGCGGCGACGGCTCTAACTATGGCTACACCTTC. Translating it yields CSVGGDGSNYGYTF.

The chain joins TRBV19 to TRBJ2-6; weak D call: TRBD1 (6 bases). Germline CDR1 and CDR2: LNHDA and SQIVND (reference sequence). Trimming shortened V by 3 bases and J by 0 bases, and 15 bases separated the two germline ends. The length of the CDR3 is 18 residues. DNA for the CDR3: TGTGCCAGTAGTATTCGTAACAGGGACCTCTCTGGGGCCAACGTCCTGACTTTC. Translated, it gives CASSIRNRDLSGANVLTF.